This T cell receptor beta chain came from a study of blood T cell repertoires in COVID-19. Per the original data handling: Reference gene primer amplification gave estimated nucleated cell counts. Sequencing used immunoSEQ multiplex PCR; TCRdb keeps in-frame clones, though not all of them. D and trimming were read from the DNA, whereas the V and J calls and clone size are those reported in that table. Altogether some 320,000 clones are present, more than 90% being singletons, with the ten largest covering roughly 2.6%. The CDR3 sequence is 17 residues long. The germline gives CDR1 SGHRS, CDR2 YFSETQ. With 9 bases clipped from V and 2 bases from J, the junction kept 14 bases outside the gene matches.

The sequencing sample was made of PBMCs or T cells enriched from blood (not recorded which). The receptor's source is a man between 60 and 75 years old who had recovered from COVID-19. The chain joins TRBV5-1 to TRBJ2-1; 10 bases line up with TRBD2. The CDR3 DNA sequence: TGCGCCAAAACTAGGCGGAACCTAGCGGGAGCCTACAATGAGCAGTTCTTC. Protein: CAKTRRNLAGAYNEQFF. Looking up the rest from reference TRBV5-1 and TRBJ2-1 gives the full variable domain: KAGVTQTPRYLIKTRGQQVTLSCSPISGHRSVSWYQQTPGQGLQFLFEYFSETQRNKGNFPGRFSGRQFSNSRSEMNVSTLELGDSALYLCAKTRRNLAGAYNEQFFGPGTRLTVL.